This record looks at one T cell receptor beta chain sequence and its context. Using its own MiXCR run on the 5' RACE reads, TCRdb lists one record per CDR3 protein. The table lists some 570,000 distinct CDR3 sequences, approximately 20% of them singletons. The record originates from a study of identical twins. The V segment lost 5 bases and the J segment 3 bases; nucleotides outside the gene matches: 4. The germline V gene has CDR1 SEHNR and CDR2 FQNEAQ (reference sequence). This CDR3 is 15 amino acids long. This same sample was also taken into another study, of yellow fever vaccine responses in identical twins. That report adds: In identical twins, vaccine T cell responses appeared partly shared and partly individual.

This chain uses TRBV7-9 with TRBJ2-2; TRBD1 aligns across 9 bases. The sample consisted of CD4+ T cells sorted from blood. The receptor comes from a woman aged 18-29 years in good health. The CDR3 sequence is CASSAGQGYTGELFF. The CDR3 DNA reads as TGTGCCAGCAGCGCGGGACAGGGATACACCGGGGAGCTGTTTTTT.